The rows below give T cell receptor beta chains drawn from one sample of a study of T cell repertoires in cytomegalovirus infection. One entry per CDR3 protein results from TCRdb running MiXCR on the reads. Of approximately 250,000 distinct CDR3 sequences in the sample, 6.5% were seen once. The sample consisted of PBMCs. The origin of the receptors is a human donor in good health (CMV status not recorded). Some clones in this sample may be carry-over from other donors' samples. Both conserved end residues are part of each CDR3.

V gene: TRBV6-2/TRBV6-3
J gene: TRBJ1-5
CDR3 protein: CASSYRGQASNQPQHF

V gene: TRBV5-5
J gene: TRBJ2-3
CDR3 protein: CASSLQKTTDTQYF

V gene: TRBV7-2
J gene: TRBJ1-1
CDR3 protein: CASSLLTLNTEAFF

V gene: TRBV28
J gene: TRBJ1-1
CDR3 protein: CASSLPVLTEAFF

V gene: TRBV11-3
J gene: TRBJ2-2
CDR3 protein: CASSMSLAGEPPTGELFF

V gene: TRBV20-1
J gene: TRBJ2-2
CDR3 protein: CSAPGTLNTGELFF

V gene: TRBV28
J gene: TRBJ2-5
CDR3 protein: CASSLIATDQETQYF

V gene: TRBV10-3
J gene: TRBJ1-1
CDR3 protein: CAISGAGSLNTEAFF

V gene: TRBV7-9
J gene: TRBJ1-1
CDR3 protein: CASSWWTENTEAFF

V gene: TRBV7-2
J gene: TRBJ1-2
CDR3 protein: CASSATTGETYGYTF

V gene: TRBV6-2/TRBV6-3
J gene: TRBJ1-2
CDR3 protein: CASSYSTRQGSYGYTF

V gene: TRBV7-6
J gene: TRBJ1-2
CDR3 protein: CASSLGTASSGYTF

V gene: TRBV14
J gene: TRBJ1-1
CDR3 protein: CASSHQTGQNTEAFF

V gene: TRBV2
J gene: TRBJ1-4
CDR3 protein: CASRDRAVNEKLFF

V gene: TRBV28
J gene: TRBJ1-2
CDR3 protein: CASRDLNYGYTF

V gene: TRBV19
J gene: TRBJ1-3
CDR3 protein: CASRQGGGNTIYF